This TCR beta chain was sequenced for a study of blood T cell repertoires in COVID-19. Whole-study context: There were acute and convalescent COVID-19 samples, and they came from the United States, Italy and Spain. T cells, B-cell-depleted T cells, or PBMCs provided the cDNA or gDNA that served as material.

In the source study's methods: Reference gene primer amplification yielded estimated nucleated cell counts. The assay was immunoSEQ multiplex PCR, and TCRdb's table has in-frame clones only and misses some. D and trimming come from the DNA, and the V and J calls and clone size come from that table. The sample records fewer than 200,000 clones, more than 75% being singletons. Followed longitudinally, the Seattle patients had been enrolled during active infection. V was clipped by 11 bases and J by 7 bases; unmatched bases: 18. Germline V gene sequence: CDR1 SEHNR, CDR2 FQNEAQ (reference sequence). The CDR3 length is 15 residues.

Sequencing was carried out using peripheral blood. The genes are TRBV7-9 and TRBJ1-2; 8 bases align to TRBD1. The receptor was isolated from a woman between 50 and 59 years old with COVID-19, enrolled during active disease. This chain's CDR3 is CAALNYDRGRGGYTF. CDR3 nucleotides: TGTGCCGCATTAAATTATGACAGGGGCAGGGGTGGCTACACCTTC.